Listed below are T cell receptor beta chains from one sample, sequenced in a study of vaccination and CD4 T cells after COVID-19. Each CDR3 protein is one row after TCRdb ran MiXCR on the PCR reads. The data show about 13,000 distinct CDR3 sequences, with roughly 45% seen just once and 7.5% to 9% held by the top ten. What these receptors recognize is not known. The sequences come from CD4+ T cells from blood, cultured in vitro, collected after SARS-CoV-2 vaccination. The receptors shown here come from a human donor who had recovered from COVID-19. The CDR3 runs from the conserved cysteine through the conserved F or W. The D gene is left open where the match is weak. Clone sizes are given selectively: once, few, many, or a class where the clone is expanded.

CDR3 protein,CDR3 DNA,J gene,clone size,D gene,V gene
CASSPSGHTDTQYF,TGTGCCAGCAGCCCTAGCGGCCACACAGATACGCAGTATTTT,TRBJ2-3,once,TRBD2,TRBV7-3
CASRDRVREKLFF,TGTGCCAGCAGGGACAGGGTCCGGGAAAAACTGTTTTTT,TRBJ1-4,-,TRBD1,TRBV4-2
CASSFTGTNTEAFF,TGTGCCAGCAGCTTTACCGGGACGAACACTGAAGCTTTCTTT,TRBJ1-1,-,-,TRBV7-9
CASSQDRQYEQYF,TGTGCCAGCAGCCAGGACCGCCAGTACGAGCAGTACTTC,TRBJ2-7,-,-,TRBV7-2
CASSLAVSHNEQFF,TGTGCCAGCAGCTTAGCGGTCAGCCACAATGAGCAGTTCTTC,TRBJ2-1,-,-,TRBV7-8
CASRAWQAHTDTQYF,TGTGCCAGCAGGGCATGGCAGGCGCACACAGATACGCAGTATTTT,TRBJ2-3,-,-,TRBV28
CASSRPTGRSGANVLTF,TGTGCCAGCAGTCGCCCGACAGGACGCTCTGGGGCCAACGTCCTGACTTTC,TRBJ2-6,-,-,TRBV28
CASSPGTVAYEQYF,TGCGCCAGCAGCCCCGGGACGGTGGCCTACGAGCAGTACTTC,TRBJ2-7,-,-,TRBV4-3
CASSIWPGELFF,TGTGCCAGTAGTATCTGGCCCGGGGAGCTGTTTTTT,TRBJ2-2,-,-,TRBV19
CASSAGPGHNTEAFF,TGTGCCAGCAGCGCGGGCCCGGGACACAACACTGAAGCTTTCTTT,TRBJ1-1,-,-,TRBV9
CATSDSAAATPGGEQFF,TGTGCCACCAGTGATAGTGCGGCGGCTACCCCAGGGGGTGAGCAGTTCTTC,TRBJ2-1,few,TRBD1,TRBV24-1
CASSLLSGHGYTF,TGCGCCAGCAGCTTGCTGTCGGGGCATGGCTACACCTTC,TRBJ1-2,-,-,TRBV5-1
CSARDIGRGNEKLFF,TGCAGTGCTAGAGATATCGGCAGGGGGAATGAAAAACTGTTTTTT,TRBJ1-4,-,TRBD1,TRBV20-1
CASRTGGVEQFF,TGTGCCAGCAGGACAGGGGGTGTTGAGCAGTTCTTC,TRBJ2-1,-,TRBD1,TRBV28